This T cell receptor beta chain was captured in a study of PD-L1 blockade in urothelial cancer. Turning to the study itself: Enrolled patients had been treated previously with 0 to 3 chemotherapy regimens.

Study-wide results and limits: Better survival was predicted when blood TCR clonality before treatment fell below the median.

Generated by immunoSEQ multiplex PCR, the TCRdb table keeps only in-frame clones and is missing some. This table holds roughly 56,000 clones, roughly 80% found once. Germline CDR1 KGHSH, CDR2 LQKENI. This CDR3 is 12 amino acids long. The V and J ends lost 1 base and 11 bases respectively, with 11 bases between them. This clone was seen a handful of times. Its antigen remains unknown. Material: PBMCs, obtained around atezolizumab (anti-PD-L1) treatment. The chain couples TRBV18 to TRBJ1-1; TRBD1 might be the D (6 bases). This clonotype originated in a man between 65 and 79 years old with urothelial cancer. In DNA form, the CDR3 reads TGTGCCAGCTCACCACGCGCAGGGGAGGCTTTCTTT. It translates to CASSPRAGEAFF. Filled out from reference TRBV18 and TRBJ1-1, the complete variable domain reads NAGVMQNPRHLVRRRGQEARLRCSPMKGHSHVYWYRQLPEEGLKFMVYLQKENIIDESGMPKERFSAEFPKEGPSILRIQQVVRGDSAAYFCASSPRAGEAFFGQGTRLTVV.